This is a list of T cell receptor beta chains from one sample in a study of control samples from healthy donors and cancer patients. Some clones are missing from TCRdb's copy, which holds only in-frame ones; the method was immunoSEQ multiplex PCR. The sample lists roughly 59,000 clones; about 92% were seen once. The sequenced material came from PBMCs. The receptors were sampled from a man aged 35-49 years with colorectal cancer. The CDR3 runs from the conserved cysteine through the conserved F or W. A D gene is named only where the DNA matches it firmly. A row's size may be missing; if present it is once, few, many or a size class.

abundance | d_gene | j_gene | v_gene | CDR3aa | CDR3nt
- | TRBD1 | TRBJ1-2 | TRBV2 | CASSPPRGTEHLANYGYTF | TGTGCCAGCAGCCCTCCCCGCGGGACAGAACATCTAGCTAACTATGGCTACACCTTC
- | - | TRBJ2-7 | TRBV5-1 | CASSPGQGVHEQYF | TGCGCCAGCAGCCCCGGGCAGGGTGTCCACGAGCAGTACTTC
- | TRBD1 | TRBJ1-1 | TRBV27 | CASKFDRGSGYTEAFF | TGTGCCAGCAAATTTGACAGGGGGTCGGGGTACACTGAAGCTTTCTTT
- | - | TRBJ1-6 | TRBV7-2 | CASSLVVSSSYNSPLHF | TGTGCCAGCAGCTTAGTGGTCAGCAGCTCCTATAATTCACCCCTCCACTTT
- | - | TRBJ1-2 | TRBV5-1 | CASSLGTNYGYTF | TGCGCCAGCAGCTTGGGGACTAACTATGGCTACACCTTC
few | - | TRBJ2-1 | TRBV12-3/TRBV12-4 | CASNNQWDNEQFF | TGTGCCAGCAACAACCAATGGGACAATGAGCAGTTCTTC
- | - | TRBJ2-4 | TRBV5-5 | CASSFRQELIQYF | TGTGCCAGCAGCTTCCGACAGGAGCTCATTCAGTACTTC
- | TRBD1 | TRBJ1-5 | TRBV5-6 | CASSLGTGSMNQPQHF | TGTGCCAGCAGCTTGGGGACAGGGTCCATGAATCAGCCCCAGCATTTT
- | TRBD1 | TRBJ1-2 | TRBV6-6 | CASSRTGEGYTF | TGTGCCAGCAGTCGGACAGGGGAAGGCTACACCTTC
- | TRBD1 | TRBJ2-7 | TRBV6-6 | CATEGTATYEQYF | TGTGCCACCGAAGGGACAGCGACCTACGAGCAGTACTTC
- | - | TRBJ2-4 | TRBV6-6 | CASSPGTIDDIQYF | TGTGCCAGCAGCCCGGGGACAATCGACGACATTCAGTACTTC
- | TRBD2 | TRBJ2-5 | TRBV6-1 | CASSEGGLGETQYF | TGTGCCAGCAGTGAAGGGGGACTAGGAGAGACCCAGTACTTC
- | - | TRBJ2-7 | TRBV7-2 | CASSLGLLSSYEQYF | TGTGCCAGCAGCTTGGGACTCCTTAGCTCCTACGAGCAGTACTTC
- | - | TRBJ1-4 | TRBV6-1 | CASSDPGYGGVSNEKLFF | TGTGCCAGCAGTGATCCGGGGTACGGGGGAGTGTCGAATGAAAAACTGTTTTTT
- | - | TRBJ2-3 | TRBV9 | CASSVGYTDTQYF | TGTGCCAGCAGCGTGGGGTACACAGATACGCAGTATTTT
- | - | TRBJ2-3 | TRBV7-6 | CASSLQAFPTDTQYF | TGTGCCAGCAGCTTACAGGCCTTCCCCACAGATACGCAGTATTTT
- | - | TRBJ2-2 | TRBV7-9 | CASSLDIPTGELFF | TGTGCCAGCAGCTTAGACATACCCACCGGGGAGCTGTTTTTT
- | TRBD1 | TRBJ2-7 | TRBV5-5 | CASSLLGQEPYEQYF | TGTGCCAGCAGCTTGCTGGGACAGGAACCCTACGAGCAGTACTTC
- | - | TRBJ1-4 | TRBV7-3 | CASSLRGRKANEKLFF | TGTGCCAGCAGCTTAAGGGGGCGGAAAGCTAATGAAAAACTGTTTTTT
once | - | TRBJ1-2 | TRBV7-2 | CASSYQSYGYTF | TGTGCCAGCAGTTATCAGTCATATGGCTACACCTTC
- | TRBD1 | TRBJ2-7 | TRBV6-5 | CASSLRTGSPYEQYF | TGTGCCAGCAGTCTACGGACAGGCTCCCCCTACGAGCAGTACTTC
- | - | TRBJ2-3 | TRBV7-3 | CASSPTWGADTQYF | TGTGCCAGCAGCCCGACATGGGGAGCAGATACGCAGTATTTT